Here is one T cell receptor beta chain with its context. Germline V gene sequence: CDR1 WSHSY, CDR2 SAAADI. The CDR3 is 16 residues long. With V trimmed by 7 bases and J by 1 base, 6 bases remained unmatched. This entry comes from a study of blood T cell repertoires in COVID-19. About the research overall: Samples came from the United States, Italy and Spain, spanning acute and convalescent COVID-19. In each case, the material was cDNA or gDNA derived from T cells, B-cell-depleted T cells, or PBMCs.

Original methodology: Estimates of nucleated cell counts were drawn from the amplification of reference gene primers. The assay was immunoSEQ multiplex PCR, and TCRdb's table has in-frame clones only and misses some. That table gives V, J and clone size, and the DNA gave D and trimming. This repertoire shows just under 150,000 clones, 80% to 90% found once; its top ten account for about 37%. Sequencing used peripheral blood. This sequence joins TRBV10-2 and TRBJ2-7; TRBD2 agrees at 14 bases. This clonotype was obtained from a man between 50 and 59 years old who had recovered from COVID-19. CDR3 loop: CASKRGTSGGSYEQYF. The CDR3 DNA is TGCGCCAGCAAACGAGGGACTAGCGGGGGATCCTACGAGCAGTACTTC.